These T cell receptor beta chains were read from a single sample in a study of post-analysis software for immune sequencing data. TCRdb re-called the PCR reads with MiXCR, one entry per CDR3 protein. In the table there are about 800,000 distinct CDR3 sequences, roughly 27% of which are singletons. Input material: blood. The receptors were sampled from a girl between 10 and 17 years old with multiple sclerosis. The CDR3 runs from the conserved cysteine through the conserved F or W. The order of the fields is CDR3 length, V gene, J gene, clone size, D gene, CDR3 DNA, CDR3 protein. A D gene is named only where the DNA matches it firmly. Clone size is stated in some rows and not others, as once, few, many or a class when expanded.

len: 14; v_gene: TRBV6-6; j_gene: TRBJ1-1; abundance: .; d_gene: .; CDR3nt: TGTGCCAGCAGTTACTCGGGCGTGAACACTGAAGCTTTCTTT; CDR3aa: CASSYSGVNTEAFF
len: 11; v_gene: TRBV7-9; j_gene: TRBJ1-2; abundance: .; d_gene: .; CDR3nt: TGTGCCAGCAGCTTAATTTCTGGCTACACCTTC; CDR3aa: CASSLISGYTF
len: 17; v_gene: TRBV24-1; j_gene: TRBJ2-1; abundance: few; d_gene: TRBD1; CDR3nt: TGTGCCACCAGTGATTCATTATACGGGACAGGAGACAATGAGCAGTTCTTC; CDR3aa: CATSDSLYGTGDNEQFF
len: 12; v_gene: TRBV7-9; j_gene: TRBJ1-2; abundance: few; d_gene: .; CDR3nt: TGTGCCAGCAGCTTGCCGGGCGCTTACTACACCTTC; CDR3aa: CASSLPGAYYTF
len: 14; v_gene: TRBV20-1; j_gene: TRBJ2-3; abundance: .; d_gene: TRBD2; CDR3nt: TGCAGTGGCATGCGAGCGGGAGAATATGGTACGCAGTATTTT; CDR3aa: CSGMRAGEYGTQYF
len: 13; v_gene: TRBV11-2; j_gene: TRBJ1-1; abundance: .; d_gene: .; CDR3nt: TGTGCCAGCAGCGGATATCGGGCGGCTGAAGCTTTCTTT; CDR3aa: CASSGYRAAEAFF
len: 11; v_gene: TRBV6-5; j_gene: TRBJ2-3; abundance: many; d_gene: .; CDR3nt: TGTGCCAGCATCAGCACAGATACGCAGTATTTT; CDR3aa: CASISTDTQYF
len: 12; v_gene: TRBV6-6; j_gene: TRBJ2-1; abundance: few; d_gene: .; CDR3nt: TGTGCCAGCAGTGTACAAGGGCGCGAGCAGTTCTTC; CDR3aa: CASSVQGREQFF
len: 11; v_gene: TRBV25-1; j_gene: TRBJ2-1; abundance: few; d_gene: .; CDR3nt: TGTGCCAGCAGGGAGGACTATGAGCAGTTCTTC; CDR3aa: CASREDYEQFF
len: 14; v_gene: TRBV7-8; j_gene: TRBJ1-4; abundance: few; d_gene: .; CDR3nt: TGTGCCAGCAGCTTAGATACGTTGAGTGAAAAACTGTTTTTT; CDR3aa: CASSLDTLSEKLFF
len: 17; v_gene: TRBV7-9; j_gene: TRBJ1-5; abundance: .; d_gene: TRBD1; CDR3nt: TGTTCCAGCAGCTCCGACCGGGACAGGAGCTTCAATCAGCCCCAGCATTTT; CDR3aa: CSSSSDRDRSFNQPQHF
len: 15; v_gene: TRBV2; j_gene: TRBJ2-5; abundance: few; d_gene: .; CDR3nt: TGTGCCAGCAGCGACCGACCCGTGGTACAAGAGACCCAGTACTTC; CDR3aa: CASSDRPVVQETQYF
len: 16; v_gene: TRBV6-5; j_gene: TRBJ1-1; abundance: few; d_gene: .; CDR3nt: TGTGCCAGCAGTTACTTGCCGAACAGGGTGAACACTGAAGCTTTCTTT; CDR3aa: CASSYLPNRVNTEAFF
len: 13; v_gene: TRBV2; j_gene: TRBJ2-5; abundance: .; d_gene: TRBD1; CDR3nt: TGTGCCAGCAGAGAGGCGGGTCAGGGGGAGCAGTACTTC; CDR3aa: CASREAGQGEQYF
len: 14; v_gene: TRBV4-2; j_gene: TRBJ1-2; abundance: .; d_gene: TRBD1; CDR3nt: TGTGCCAGCAGCAGGAGCTTAGACAGGGGGCCCTACACCTTC; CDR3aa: CASSRSLDRGPYTF
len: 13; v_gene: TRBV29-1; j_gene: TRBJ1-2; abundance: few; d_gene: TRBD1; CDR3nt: TGCAGCGTTGAAGAATCCAGGGGGCTTGGCTACACCTTC; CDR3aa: CSVEESRGLGYTF
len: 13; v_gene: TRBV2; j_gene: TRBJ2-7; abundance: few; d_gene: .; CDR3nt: TGTGCCAGCAGTGAAGGTCTAGGGTTCGAGCAGTACTTC; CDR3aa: CASSEGLGFEQYF
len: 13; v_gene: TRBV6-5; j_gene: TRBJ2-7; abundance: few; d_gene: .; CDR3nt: TGTGCCAGCAGTTACATTGTGACGGAGGAGCAGTACTTC; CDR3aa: CASSYIVTEEQYF
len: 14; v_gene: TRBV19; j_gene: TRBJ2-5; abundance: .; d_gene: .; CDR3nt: TGTGCCAGTAATACGGGAGTTGGCCAAGAGACCCAGTACTTC; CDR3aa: CASNTGVGQETQYF
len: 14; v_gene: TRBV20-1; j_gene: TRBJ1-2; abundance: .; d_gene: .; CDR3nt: TGCAGTGCTAGAGATGGGCAGGGACCCTATGGCTACACCTTC; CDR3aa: CSARDGQGPYGYTF
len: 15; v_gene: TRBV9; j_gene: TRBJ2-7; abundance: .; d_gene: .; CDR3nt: TGTGCCAGCAGCGCCATACAGGGCTCCTACAATGAGCAGTACTTC; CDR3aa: CASSAIQGSYNEQYF
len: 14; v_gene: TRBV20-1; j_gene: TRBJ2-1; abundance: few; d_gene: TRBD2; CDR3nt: TGCAGTGCTGGAGGACTAGCGGGACCCCATGAGCAGTTCTTC; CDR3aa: CSAGGLAGPHEQFF
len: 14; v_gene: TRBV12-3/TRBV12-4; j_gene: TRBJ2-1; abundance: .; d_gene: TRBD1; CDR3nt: TGTGCCAGCAGGATCCAACAGGGGGGCAATGAGCAGTTCTTC; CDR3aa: CASRIQQGGNEQFF
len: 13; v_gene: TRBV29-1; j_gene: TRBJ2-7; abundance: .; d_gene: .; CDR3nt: TGCAGCGTTGGGACAGGGCGGGGGATTGAGCAGTACTTC; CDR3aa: CSVGTGRGIEQYF
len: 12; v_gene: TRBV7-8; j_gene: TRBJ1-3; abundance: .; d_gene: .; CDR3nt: TGTGCCAGCAGCCCGACTAGGGACACCATATATTTT; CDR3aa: CASSPTRDTIYF
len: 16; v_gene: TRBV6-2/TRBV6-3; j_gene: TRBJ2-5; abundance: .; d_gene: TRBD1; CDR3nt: TGTGCCAGCAGTTACCCGGGACAGGGGGTTCGGGAGACCCAGTACTTC; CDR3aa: CASSYPGQGVRETQYF
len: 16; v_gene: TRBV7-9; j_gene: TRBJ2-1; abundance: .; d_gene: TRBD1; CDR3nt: TGTGCCAGCAGCTCGGGGCCGGGACAGGCCTACAATGAGCAGTTCTTC; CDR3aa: CASSSGPGQAYNEQFF
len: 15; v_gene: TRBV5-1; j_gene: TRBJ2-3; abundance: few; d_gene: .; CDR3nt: TGCGCCAGCAGCTTGATGACTCTCGGCACAGATACGCAGTATTTT; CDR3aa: CASSLMTLGTDTQYF
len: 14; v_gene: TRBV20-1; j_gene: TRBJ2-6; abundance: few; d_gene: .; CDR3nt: TGCAGTGCTATGGGGCCCTCTGGGGCCAACGTCCTGACTTTC; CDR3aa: CSAMGPSGANVLTF
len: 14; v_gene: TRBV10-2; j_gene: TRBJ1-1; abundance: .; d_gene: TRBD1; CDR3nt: TGCGCCAGCAGTGCGGCAGGGGGCAACACTGAAGCTTTCTTT; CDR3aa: CASSAAGGNTEAFF
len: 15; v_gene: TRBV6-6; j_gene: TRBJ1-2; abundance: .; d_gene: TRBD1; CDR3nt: TGTGCCAGCAGTCTGGGACAGGGGGGTAACTATGGCTACACCTTC; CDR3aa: CASSLGQGGNYGYTF
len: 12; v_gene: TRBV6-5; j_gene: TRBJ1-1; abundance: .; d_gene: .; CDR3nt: TGTGCCAGCACTTCGGGATGGATTGAAGCTTTCTTT; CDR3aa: CASTSGWIEAFF
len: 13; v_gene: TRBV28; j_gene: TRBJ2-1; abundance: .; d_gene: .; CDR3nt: TGTGCCAGCAGTCGACAGGCCAGCAATGAGCAGTTCTTC; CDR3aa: CASSRQASNEQFF
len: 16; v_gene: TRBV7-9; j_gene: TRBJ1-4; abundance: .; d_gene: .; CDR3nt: TGTGCCAGCAGCTTAGGGGCAGCGCCAGCTAATGAAAAACTGTTTTTT; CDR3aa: CASSLGAAPANEKLFF
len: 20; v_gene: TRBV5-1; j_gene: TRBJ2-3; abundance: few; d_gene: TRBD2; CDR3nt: TGCGCCAGCAGCACCCCACGGGCGGGGGATACACCACTAGACACAGATACGCAGTATTTT; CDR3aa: CASSTPRAGDTPLDTDTQYF
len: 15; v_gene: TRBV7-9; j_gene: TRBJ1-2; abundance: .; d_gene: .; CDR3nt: TGTGCCAGCAGCTCCCCCGGCCAATCCACGCATGGCTACACCTTC; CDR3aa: CASSSPGQSTHGYTF
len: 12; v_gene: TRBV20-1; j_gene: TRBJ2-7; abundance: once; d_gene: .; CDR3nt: TGCAGTCCCCGGGACACCACCTACGAGCAGTACTTC; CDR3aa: CSPRDTTYEQYF
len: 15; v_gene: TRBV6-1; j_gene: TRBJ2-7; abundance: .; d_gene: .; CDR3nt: TGTGCCAGCAGTGTCTCAGGGGGGAGCTCCTACGAGCAGTACTTC; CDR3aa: CASSVSGGSSYEQYF
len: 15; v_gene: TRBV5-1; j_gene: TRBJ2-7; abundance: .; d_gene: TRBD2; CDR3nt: TGCACCAGCAGCTTATCTAGCGGGGGTTACAGTGAGCAGTACTTC; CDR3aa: CTSSLSSGGYSEQYF
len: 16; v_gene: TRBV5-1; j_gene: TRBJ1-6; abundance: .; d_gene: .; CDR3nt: TGCGCCAGCAGCTTGCCAGGAAACTCCTATAATTCACCCCTCCACTTT; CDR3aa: CASSLPGNSYNSPLHF
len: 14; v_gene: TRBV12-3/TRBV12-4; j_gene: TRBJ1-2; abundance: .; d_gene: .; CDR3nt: TGTGCCACGCAAAGGGAATCGAGATACTATGGCTACACCTTC; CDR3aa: CATQRESRYYGYTF